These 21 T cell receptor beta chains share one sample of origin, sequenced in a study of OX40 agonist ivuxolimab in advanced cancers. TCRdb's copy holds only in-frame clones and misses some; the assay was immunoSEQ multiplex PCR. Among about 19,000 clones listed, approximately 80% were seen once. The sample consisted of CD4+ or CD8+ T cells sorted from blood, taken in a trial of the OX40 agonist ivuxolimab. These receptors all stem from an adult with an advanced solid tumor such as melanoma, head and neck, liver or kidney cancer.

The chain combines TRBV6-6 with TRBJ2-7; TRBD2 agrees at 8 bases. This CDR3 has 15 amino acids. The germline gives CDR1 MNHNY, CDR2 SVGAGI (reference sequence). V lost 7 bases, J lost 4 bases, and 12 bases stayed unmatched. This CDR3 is CASTRAGEAGYEQYF. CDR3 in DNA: TGTGCCAGCACCCGAGCGGGAGAGGCTGGATACGAGCAGTACTTC.

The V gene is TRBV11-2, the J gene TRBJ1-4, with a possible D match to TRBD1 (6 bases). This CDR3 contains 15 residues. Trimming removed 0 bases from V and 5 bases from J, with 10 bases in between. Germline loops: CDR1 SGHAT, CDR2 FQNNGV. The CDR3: CASSLDRGGNEKLFF. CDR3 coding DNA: TGTGCCAGCAGCTTAGATCGGGGGGGCAATGAAAAACTGTTTTTT.

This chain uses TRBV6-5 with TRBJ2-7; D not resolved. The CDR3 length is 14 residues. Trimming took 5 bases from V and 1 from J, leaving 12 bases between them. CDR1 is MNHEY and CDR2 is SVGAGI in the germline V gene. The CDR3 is CASSQTRNSYEQYF. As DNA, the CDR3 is TGTGCCAGCAGTCAAACCAGGAATTCCTACGAGCAGTACTTC.

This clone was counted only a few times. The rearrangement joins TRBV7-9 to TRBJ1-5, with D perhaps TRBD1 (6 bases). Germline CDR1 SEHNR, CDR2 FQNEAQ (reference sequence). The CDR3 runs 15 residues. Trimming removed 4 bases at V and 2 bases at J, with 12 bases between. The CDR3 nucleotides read TGTGCCAGCAGCTGGGACACTGAAGGCAATCAGCCCCAGCATTTT. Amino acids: CASSWDTEGNQPQHF.

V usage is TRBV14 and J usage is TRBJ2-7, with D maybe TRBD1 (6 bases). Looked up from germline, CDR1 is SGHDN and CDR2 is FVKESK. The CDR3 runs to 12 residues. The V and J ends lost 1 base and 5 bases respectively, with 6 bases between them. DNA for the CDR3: TGTGCCAGCAGCCAAGCAGGGGACGAGCAGTACTTC. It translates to CASSQAGDEQYF.

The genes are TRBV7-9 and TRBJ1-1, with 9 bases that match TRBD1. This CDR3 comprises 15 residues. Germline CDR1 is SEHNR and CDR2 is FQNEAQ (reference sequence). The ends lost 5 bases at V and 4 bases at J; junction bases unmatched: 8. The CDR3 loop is CASSTPGQGSTEAFF. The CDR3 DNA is TGTGCCAGCAGCACCCCGGGACAGGGAAGCACTGAAGCTTTCTTT.

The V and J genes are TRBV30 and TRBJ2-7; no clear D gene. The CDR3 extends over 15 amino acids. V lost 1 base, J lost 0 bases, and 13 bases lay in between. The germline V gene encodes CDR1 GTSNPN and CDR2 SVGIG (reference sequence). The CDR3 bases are TGTGCCTGGAGTGCCCTACCGGGCAGCTCCTACGAGCAGTACTTC. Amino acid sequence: CAWSALPGSSYEQYF.

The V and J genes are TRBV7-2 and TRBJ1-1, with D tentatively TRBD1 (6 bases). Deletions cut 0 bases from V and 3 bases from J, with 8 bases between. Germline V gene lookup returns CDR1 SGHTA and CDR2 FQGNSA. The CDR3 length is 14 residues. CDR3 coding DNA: TGTGCCAGCAGCTTAGCACAGGGCTACACTGAAGCTTTCTTT. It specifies CASSLAQGYTEAFF.

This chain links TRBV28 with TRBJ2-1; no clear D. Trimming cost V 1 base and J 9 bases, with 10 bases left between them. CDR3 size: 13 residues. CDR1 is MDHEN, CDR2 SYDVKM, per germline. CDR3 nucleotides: TGTGCCAGCAGTTTATTGGCCCCTAGTGAGCAGTTCTTC. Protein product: CASSLLAPSEQFF.

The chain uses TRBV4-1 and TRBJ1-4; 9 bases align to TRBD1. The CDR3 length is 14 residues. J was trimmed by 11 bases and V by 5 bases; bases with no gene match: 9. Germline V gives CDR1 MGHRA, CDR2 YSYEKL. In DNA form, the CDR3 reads TGCGCCAGCAGCGATTTACAGGGGGCGCCCAAACTGTTTTTT. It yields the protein CASSDLQGAPKLFF.

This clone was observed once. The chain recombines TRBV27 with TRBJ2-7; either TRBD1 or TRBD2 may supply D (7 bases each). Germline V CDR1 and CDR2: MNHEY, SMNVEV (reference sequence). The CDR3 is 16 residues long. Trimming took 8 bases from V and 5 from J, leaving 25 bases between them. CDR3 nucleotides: TGTGCCAGCGCAAGCGGGACAGTCGCACTAGGGGACGAGCAGTACTTC. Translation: CASASGTVALGDEQYF.

The DNA of the CDR3 is TGTGCCAGTAGTATAGCACTAGCGGGATCTGGGGAGCAGTACTTC. This translates into CASSIALAGSGEQYF. V and J are TRBV19 and TRBJ2-7; 10 bases match TRBD2. Germline V lookup: CDR1 LNHDA, CDR2 SQIVND (reference sequence). With V trimmed by 1 base and J by 7 bases, 7 bases remained unmatched. CDR3 length equals 15 residues.

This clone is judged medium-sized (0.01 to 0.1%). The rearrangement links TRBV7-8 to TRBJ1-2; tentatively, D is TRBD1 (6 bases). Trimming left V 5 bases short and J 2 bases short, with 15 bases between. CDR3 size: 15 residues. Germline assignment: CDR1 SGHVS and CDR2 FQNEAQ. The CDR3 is CASSQSPQGNYGYTF. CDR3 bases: TGTGCCAGCAGCCAAAGCCCTCAGGGGAACTATGGCTACACCTTC.

CDR3 amino acids: CASSFVDTTQYF. The CDR3 DNA sequence: TGTGCCAGCAGCTTTGTCGACACTACCCAGTACTTC. This rearrangement joins TRBV7-8 to TRBJ2-5; D is ambiguous. Germline-derived CDR1 and CDR2 are SGHVS and FQNEAQ. The CDR3 is made up of 12 amino acids. With 3 bases removed from V and 8 bases from J, the gap between germline ends came to 10 bases.

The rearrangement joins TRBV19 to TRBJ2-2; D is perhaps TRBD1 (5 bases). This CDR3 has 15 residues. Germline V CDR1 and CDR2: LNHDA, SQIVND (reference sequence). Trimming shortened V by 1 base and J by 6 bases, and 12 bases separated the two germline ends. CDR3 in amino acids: CASSIGTMSPGELFF. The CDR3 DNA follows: TGTGCCAGTAGTATAGGGACAATGAGTCCCGGGGAGCTGTTTTTT.

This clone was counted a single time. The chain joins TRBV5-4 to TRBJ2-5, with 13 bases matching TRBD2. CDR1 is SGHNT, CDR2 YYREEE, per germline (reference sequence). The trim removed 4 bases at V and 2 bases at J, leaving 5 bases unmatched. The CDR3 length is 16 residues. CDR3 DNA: TGTGCCAGCAGCCCTGGGACTAGCGGGATACAAGAGACCCAGTACTTC. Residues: CASSPGTSGIQETQYF.

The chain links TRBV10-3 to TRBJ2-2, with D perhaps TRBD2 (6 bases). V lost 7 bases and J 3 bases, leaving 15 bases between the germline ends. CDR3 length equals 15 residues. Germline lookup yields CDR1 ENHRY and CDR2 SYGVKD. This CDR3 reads CAITETWGDTGELFF. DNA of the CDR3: TGTGCCATCACCGAAACGTGGGGGGACACCGGGGAGCTGTTTTTT.

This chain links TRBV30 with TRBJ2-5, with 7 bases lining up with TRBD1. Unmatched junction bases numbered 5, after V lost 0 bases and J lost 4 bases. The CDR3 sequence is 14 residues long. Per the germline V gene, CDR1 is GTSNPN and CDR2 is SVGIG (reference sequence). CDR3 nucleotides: TGTGCCTGGAGTGTACCGAGGGGGCGAGAGACCCAGTACTTC. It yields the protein CAWSVPRGRETQYF. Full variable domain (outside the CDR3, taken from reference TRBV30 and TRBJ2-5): SQTIHQWPATLVQPVGSPLSLECTVEGTSNPNLYWYRQAAGRGLQLLFYSVGIGQISSEVPQNLSASRPQDRQFILSSKKLLLSDSGFYLCAWSVPRGRETQYFGPGTRLLVL.

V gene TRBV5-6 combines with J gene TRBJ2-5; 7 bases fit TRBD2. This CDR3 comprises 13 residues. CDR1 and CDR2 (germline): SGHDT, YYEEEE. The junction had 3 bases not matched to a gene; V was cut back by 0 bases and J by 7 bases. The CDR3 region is CASSLGPGGTQYF. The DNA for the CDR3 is TGTGCCAGCAGCTTGGGGCCGGGAGGGACCCAGTACTTC.

The CDR3 bases are TGCGCCAGCAGCTTAACAGGGGCAAACGAGCAGTACTTC. Translation: CASSLTGANEQYF. The V gene is TRBV5-1, the J gene TRBJ2-7; 7 bases fit TRBD1. Germline CDR1 and CDR2: SGHRS and YFSETQ. CDR3 length: 13 residues. V dropped 2 bases and J dropped 5; count of bases not matched to a gene: 4.

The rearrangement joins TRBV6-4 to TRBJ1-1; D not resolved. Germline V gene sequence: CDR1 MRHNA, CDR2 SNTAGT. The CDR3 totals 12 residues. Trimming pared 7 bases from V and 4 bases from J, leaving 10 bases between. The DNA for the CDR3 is TGTGCCAGCACCCGCGTCTTCACTGAAGCTTTCTTT. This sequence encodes CASTRVFTEAFF.